A few counts support the clone carrying this TCR beta chain. Its antigen is unknown. The CDR3 runs 14 residues. The V gene's germline CDR1 is ENHRY and CDR2 SYGVKD. Trimming left V 5 bases short and J 2 bases short, with 13 bases between. This sample stems from a study of beta chain features in type 1 diabetes. Study outcomes and limitations: The study found that naive, central memory and Treg TCRB repertoires appeared more similar in patients than in healthy donors. Shortening of TCRB CDR3s, moderate but significant, appeared in all four CD4+ subsets of Type 1 diabetes patients.

Expressed TCRB transcripts were sequenced because the entire RNA isolate underwent reverse transcription. Sequenced by immunoSEQ multiplex PCR; TCRdb stores in-frame clones only, minus some. Among roughly 180,000 clones listed, under 9.5% were seen once. The gene calls are TRBV10-3 and TRBJ2-7; the D gene is possibly TRBD1 (6 bases). Specimen: central memory CD4+ T cells from blood. The source is a man younger than 30 with type 1 diabetes. Here the CDR3 DNA reads TGTGCCATCAGTTCGGACAGTTTGGCCTACGAGCAGTACTTC. This translates into CAISSDSLAYEQYF.